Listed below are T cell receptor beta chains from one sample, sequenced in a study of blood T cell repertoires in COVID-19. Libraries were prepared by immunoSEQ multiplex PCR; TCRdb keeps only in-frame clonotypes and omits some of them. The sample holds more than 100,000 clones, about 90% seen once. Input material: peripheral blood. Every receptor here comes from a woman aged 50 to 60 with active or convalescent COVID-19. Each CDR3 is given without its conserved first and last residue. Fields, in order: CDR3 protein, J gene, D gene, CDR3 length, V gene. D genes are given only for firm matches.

CDR3: ASSYSDQRSFTDTQY
J: TRBJ2-3
D: .
length: 15
V: TRBV6-2/TRBV6-3

CDR3: ASSSNRGRTEAF
J: TRBJ1-1
D: TRBD1
length: 12
V: TRBV6-2/TRBV6-3

CDR3: ASRNLAGGEETQY
J: TRBJ2-5
D: TRBD2
length: 13
V: TRBV19

CDR3: AWGFGTSVQETQY
J: TRBJ2-5
D: TRBD2
length: 13
V: TRBV30

CDR3: ATSRYLAGASTDTQY
J: TRBJ2-3
D: TRBD2
length: 15
V: TRBV15

CDR3: ASSDGSGETQY
J: TRBJ2-5
D: .
length: 11
V: TRBV3-1/TRBV3-2

CDR3: ASSPRRYNEKLF
J: TRBJ1-4
D: .
length: 12
V: TRBV4-2

CDR3: ASSRRGNTIY
J: TRBJ1-3
D: .
length: 10
V: TRBV28

CDR3: ASSPNRGRQPQH
J: TRBJ1-5
D: TRBD1
length: 12
V: TRBV6-5

CDR3: ATSAQSPEDQETQY
J: TRBJ2-5
D: .
length: 14
V: TRBV24-1

CDR3: ASSLGRRPYEQY
J: TRBJ2-7
D: .
length: 12
V: TRBV7-2

CDR3: ASSSPGQDYGYT
J: TRBJ1-2
D: TRBD1
length: 12
V: TRBV2

CDR3: ASSPEAGAYEQY
J: TRBJ2-7
D: TRBD2
length: 12
V: TRBV6-6

CDR3: ASSVNPRGANEQF
J: TRBJ2-1
D: .
length: 13
V: TRBV9

CDR3: ASSEATRAAGANVLT
J: TRBJ2-6
D: .
length: 15
V: TRBV2

CDR3: ASSSNGGRTTEAF
J: TRBJ1-1
D: .
length: 13
V: TRBV11-2

CDR3: ASSQSGTDPYEQY
J: TRBJ2-7
D: TRBD1
length: 13
V: TRBV4-3

CDR3: ASSFTGDTFSYEQY
J: TRBJ2-7
D: .
length: 14
V: TRBV5-4

CDR3: ASSFRLGQGRNEQF
J: TRBJ2-1
D: TRBD1
length: 14
V: TRBV28

CDR3: ATMRTGQETQY
J: TRBJ2-5
D: .
length: 11
V: TRBV24-1

CDR3: ASSIVLNNEQF
J: TRBJ2-1
D: .
length: 11
V: TRBV19

CDR3: ASSLGGRAVADTQY
J: TRBJ2-3
D: TRBD2
length: 14
V: TRBV11-2

CDR3: ASSSYGQSPGNQPQH
J: TRBJ1-5
D: .
length: 15
V: TRBV6-2/TRBV6-3

CDR3: ASSLGDQGGTEAF
J: TRBJ1-1
D: .
length: 13
V: TRBV28

CDR3: ASSDSGRSSYNEQF
J: TRBJ2-1
D: .
length: 14
V: TRBV6-4

CDR3: ASSPGQGRYEQY
J: TRBJ2-7
D: TRBD1
length: 12
V: TRBV28

CDR3: ASSLDRGVRPGNTIY
J: TRBJ1-3
D: .
length: 15
V: TRBV7-2

CDR3: AWSVMGGEQY
J: TRBJ2-7
D: TRBD2
length: 10
V: TRBV30

CDR3: ASSRDRSYEQY
J: TRBJ2-7
D: TRBD1
length: 11
V: TRBV27

CDR3: ASSGSGRGDTGELF
J: TRBJ2-2
D: TRBD2
length: 14
V: TRBV9

CDR3: ASSLTGGNSNQPQH
J: TRBJ1-5
D: TRBD1
length: 14
V: TRBV4-1

CDR3: ASSPPGRPNYGYT
J: TRBJ1-2
D: .
length: 13
V: TRBV7-8

CDR3: ASSPGTASYEQY
J: TRBJ2-7
D: .
length: 12
V: TRBV18

CDR3: ASSDRTGKTTEAF
J: TRBJ1-1
D: .
length: 13
V: TRBV6-2/TRBV6-3

CDR3: ASSLGIGNTEAF
J: TRBJ1-1
D: .
length: 12
V: TRBV7-8

CDR3: ASKRTGEGNTIY
J: TRBJ1-3
D: TRBD1
length: 12
V: TRBV19

CDR3: ASSLARVRKAGNTIY
J: TRBJ1-3
D: .
length: 15
V: TRBV7-8

CDR3: ASSQSNSGRTDTQY
J: TRBJ2-3
D: TRBD2
length: 14
V: TRBV4-2

CDR3: ASSFGTSGSHEQY
J: TRBJ2-7
D: TRBD2
length: 13
V: TRBV7-2

CDR3: ASSLAVDGGGYT
J: TRBJ1-2
D: .
length: 12
V: TRBV5-1

CDR3: ASSYSLDSLQETQY
J: TRBJ2-5
D: .
length: 14
V: TRBV6-6